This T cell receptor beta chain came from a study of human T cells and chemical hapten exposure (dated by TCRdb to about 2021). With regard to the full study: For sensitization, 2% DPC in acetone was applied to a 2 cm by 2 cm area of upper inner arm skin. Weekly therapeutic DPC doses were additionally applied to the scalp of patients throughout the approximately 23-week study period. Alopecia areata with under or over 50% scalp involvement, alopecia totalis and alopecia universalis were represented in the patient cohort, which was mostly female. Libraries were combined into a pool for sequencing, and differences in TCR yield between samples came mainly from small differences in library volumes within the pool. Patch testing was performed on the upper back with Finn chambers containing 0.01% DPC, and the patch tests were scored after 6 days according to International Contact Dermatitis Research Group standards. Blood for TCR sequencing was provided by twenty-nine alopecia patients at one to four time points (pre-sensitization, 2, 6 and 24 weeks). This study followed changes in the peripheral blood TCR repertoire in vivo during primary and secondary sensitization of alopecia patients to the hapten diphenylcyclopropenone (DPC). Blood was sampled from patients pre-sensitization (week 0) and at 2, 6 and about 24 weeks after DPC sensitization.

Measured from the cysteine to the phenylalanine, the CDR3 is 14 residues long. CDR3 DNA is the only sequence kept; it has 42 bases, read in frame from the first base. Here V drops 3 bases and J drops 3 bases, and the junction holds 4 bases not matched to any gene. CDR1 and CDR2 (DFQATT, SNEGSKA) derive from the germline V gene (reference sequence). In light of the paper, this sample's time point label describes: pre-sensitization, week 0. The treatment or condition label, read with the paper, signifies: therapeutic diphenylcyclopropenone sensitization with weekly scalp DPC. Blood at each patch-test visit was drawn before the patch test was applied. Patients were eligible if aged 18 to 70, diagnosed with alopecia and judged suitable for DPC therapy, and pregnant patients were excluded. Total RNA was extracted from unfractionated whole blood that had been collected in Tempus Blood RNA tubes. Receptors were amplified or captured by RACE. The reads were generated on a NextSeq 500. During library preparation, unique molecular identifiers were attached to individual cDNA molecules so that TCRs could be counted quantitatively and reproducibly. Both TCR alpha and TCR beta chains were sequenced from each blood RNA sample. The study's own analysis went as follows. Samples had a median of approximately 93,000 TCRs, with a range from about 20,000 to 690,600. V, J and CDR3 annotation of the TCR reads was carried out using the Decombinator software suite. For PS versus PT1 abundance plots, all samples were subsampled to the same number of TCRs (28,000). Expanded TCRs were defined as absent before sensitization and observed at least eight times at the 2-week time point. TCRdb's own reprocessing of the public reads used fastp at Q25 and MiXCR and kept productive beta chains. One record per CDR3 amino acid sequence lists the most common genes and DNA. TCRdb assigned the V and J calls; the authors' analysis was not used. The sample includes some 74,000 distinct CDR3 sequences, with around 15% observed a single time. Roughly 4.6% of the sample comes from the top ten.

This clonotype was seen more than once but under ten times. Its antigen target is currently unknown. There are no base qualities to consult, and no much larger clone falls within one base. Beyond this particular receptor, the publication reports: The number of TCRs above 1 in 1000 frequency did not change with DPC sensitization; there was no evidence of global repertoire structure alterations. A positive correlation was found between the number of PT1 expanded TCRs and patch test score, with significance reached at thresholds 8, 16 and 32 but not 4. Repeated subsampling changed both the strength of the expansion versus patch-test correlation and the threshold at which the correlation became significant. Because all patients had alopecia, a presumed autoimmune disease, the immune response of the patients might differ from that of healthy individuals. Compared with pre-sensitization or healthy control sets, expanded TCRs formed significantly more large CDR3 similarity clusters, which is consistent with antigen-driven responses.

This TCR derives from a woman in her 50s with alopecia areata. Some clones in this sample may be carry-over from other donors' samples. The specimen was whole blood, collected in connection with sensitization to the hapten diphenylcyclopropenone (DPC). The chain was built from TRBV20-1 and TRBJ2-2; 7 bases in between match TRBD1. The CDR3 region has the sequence CSASKGAYTGELFF. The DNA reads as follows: TGCAGTGCTAGTAAGGGGGCCTACACCGGGGAGCTGTTTTTT.